The clone carrying this T cell receptor beta chain is large (0.1 to 1%) by share. The antigen remains unidentified. TCRdb's copy holds only in-frame clones and misses some; the assay was immunoSEQ multiplex PCR. The table lists some 2,100 clones, 13% of them singletons. These data are taken from a study of tumour-infiltrating T cells in Burkitt lymphoma. Whole-study context: This cohort included all epidemiological subtypes of Burkitt lymphoma. Overall and progression-free survival were predicted by productive clonality. General study points: Several public clonotypes recurred in numerous Burkitt lymphoma patients.

Trimming removed 2 bases from V and 2 bases from J; junction bases left unmatched: 15. This CDR3 region has 21 residues. The germline gives CDR1 LGHNA, CDR2 YNFKEQ. This sequence originates from a human donor with Burkitt lymphoma. The chain employs TRBV4-2 and TRBJ2-1, with TRBD2 matching over 13 bases. The sequencing sample was made of tumor tissue. CDR3 loop: CASSQSSLAGGLVNTYNEQFF. CDR3 bases: TGTGCCAGCAGCCAATCATCACTAGCGGGGGGGCTTGTTAACACCTACAATGAGCAGTTCTTC.